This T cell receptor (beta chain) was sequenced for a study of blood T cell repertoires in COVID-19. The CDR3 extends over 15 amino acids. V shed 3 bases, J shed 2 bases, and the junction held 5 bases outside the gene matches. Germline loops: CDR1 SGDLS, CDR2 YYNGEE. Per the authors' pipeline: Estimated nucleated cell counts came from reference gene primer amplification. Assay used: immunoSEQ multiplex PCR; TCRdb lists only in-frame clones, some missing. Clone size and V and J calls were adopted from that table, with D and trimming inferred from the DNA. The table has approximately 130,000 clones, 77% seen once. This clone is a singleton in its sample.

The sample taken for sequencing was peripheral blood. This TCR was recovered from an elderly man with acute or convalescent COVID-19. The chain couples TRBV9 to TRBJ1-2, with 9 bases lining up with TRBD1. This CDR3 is CASSEYGTGNYGYTF. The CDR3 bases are TGTGCCAGCAGCGAATATGGGACAGGGAACTATGGCTACACCTTC.